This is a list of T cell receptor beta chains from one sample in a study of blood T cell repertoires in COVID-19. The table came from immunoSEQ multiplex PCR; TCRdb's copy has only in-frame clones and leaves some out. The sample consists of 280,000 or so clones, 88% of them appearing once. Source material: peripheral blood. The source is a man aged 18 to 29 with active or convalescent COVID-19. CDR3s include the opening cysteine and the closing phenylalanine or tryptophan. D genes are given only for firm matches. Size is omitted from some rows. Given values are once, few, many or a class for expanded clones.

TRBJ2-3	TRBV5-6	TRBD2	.	TGTGCCAGCAGCTTTCCTAGCGGGGGGGCCGGCACAGATACGCAGTATTTT	CASSFPSGGAGTDTQYF
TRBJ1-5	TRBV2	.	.	TGTGCCAGCAGTGAACAGTACAATCAGCCCCAGCATTTT	CASSEQYNQPQHF
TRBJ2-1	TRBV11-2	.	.	TGTGCCAGCAGGATTCCGGGACTTACATACAATGAGCAGTTCTTC	CASRIPGLTYNEQFF
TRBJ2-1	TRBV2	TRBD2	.	TGTGCCAGCAGGAGATATAGCGGGGGGGCCAGGAATGAGCAGTTCTTC	CASRRYSGGARNEQFF
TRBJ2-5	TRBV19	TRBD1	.	TGTGCCAGTAGTACACAGGGGGCAGAGACCCAGTACTTC	CASSTQGAETQYF
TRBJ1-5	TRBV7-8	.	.	TGTGCCAGCAGCTACTCCCGGGACATCAAAGATCAGCCCCAGCATTTT	CASSYSRDIKDQPQHF
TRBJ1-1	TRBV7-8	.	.	TGTGCCAGCAGCCCAGGGTGGGGGGACACTGAAGCTTTCTTT	CASSPGWGDTEAFF
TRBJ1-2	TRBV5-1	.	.	TGCGCCAGCAGCCGGACAGAGTATGGCTACACCTTC	CASSRTEYGYTF
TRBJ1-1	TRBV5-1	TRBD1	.	TGCGCCAGCCTTCCTGGGGACAGGATAAACACTGAAGCTTTCTTT	CASLPGDRINTEAFF
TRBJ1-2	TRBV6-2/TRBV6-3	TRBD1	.	TGTGCCAGCAGCCTGACAGGGGACTATGGCTACACCTTC	CASSLTGDYGYTF
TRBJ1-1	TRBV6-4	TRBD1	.	TGTGCCAGCAGAGAGTCAGGGGGTGGCACTGAAGCTTTCTTT	CASRESGGGTEAFF
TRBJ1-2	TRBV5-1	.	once	TGCGCCAGCAGCTTAGAGACTAACTATGGCTACACCTTC	CASSLETNYGYTF
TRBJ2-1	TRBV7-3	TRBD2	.	TGTGCCAGCAGCTCACATGCAAAAAAGCGGGGGGGCTACAATGAGCAGTTCTTC	CASSSHAKKRGGYNEQFF
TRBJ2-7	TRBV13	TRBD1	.	TGTGCCAGCAGCCTATCAAAGACAGGGCCCTACGAGCAGTACTTC	CASSLSKTGPYEQYF
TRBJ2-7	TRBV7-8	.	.	TGTGCCAGCAGCTTAAACTATATCAACGAGCAGTACTTC	CASSLNYINEQYF
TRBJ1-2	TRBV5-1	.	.	TGCGCCAGCAGCCCCGGGGTTGACTATGGCTACACCTTC	CASSPGVDYGYTF
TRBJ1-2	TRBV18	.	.	TGTGCCAGCTCACCAGTAGAGGGATCGGCGAGTAACTATGGCTACACCTTC	CASSPVEGSASNYGYTF
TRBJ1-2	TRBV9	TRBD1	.	TGTGCCAGCAGCGCAGACAGGGGGTATGGCTACACCTTC	CASSADRGYGYTF
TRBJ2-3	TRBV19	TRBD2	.	TGTGCCAGTACCTCCGTCGGGGGGAACACAGATACGCAGTATTTT	CASTSVGGNTDTQYF
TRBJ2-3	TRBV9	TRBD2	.	TGTGCCAGCAGCGCCCTACTAGCGGGGGGGACAGATACGCAGTATTTT	CASSALLAGGTDTQYF
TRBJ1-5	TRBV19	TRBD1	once	TGTGCCAGTAGTCACTTGACAGGGCTTGGCAATCAGCCCCAGCATTTT	CASSHLTGLGNQPQHF
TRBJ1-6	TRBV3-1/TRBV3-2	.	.	TGTGCCAGCAGCCTCGGGGGGGGCTATAATTCACCCCTCCACTTT	CASSLGGGYNSPLHF
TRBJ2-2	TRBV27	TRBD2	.	TGTGCCAGCAGTTCGGGGACTAGAGCTACCGGGGAGCTGTTTTTT	CASSSGTRATGELFF
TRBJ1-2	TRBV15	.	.	TGTGCCACCAGCAGCCTAAGCGGCTACACCTTC	CATSSLSGYTF
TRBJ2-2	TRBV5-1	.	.	TGCGCCAGCAGCTTGGACCCACAGAACACCGGGGAGCTGTTTTTT	CASSLDPQNTGELFF
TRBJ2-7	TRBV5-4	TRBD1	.	TGTGCCAGCAGCTTGGGGACAGGGGGCTACGAGCAGTACTTC	CASSLGTGGYEQYF
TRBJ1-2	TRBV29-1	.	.	TGCAGCTCTTCCCAGGAAAACTATGGCTACACCTTC	CSSSQENYGYTF
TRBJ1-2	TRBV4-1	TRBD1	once	TGCGCCAGCAGCCAACTCGGGACAGGGGTTCTCTATGGCTACACCTTC	CASSQLGTGVLYGYTF
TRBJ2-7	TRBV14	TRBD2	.	TGTGCCAGCAGCCGCTTGACTAGCGGACCCCCCTACGAGCAGTACTTC	CASSRLTSGPPYEQYF
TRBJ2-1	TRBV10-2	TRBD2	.	TGCGCCAGCAGTGAATGGTCGGGATCTAGCGGGGGTTACAATGAGCAGTTCTTC	CASSEWSGSSGGYNEQFF
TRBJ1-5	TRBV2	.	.	TGTGCCAGCAGGAGGGATTCGTGGCCCCAGCATTTT	CASRRDSWPQHF
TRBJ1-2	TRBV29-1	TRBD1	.	TGCAGCGTAGACCGTACAGGGGTCAATGGCTACACCTTC	CSVDRTGVNGYTF
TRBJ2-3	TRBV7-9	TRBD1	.	TGTGCCAGCAGCTCGTACAGGGGCTTCACAGATACGCAGTATTTT	CASSSYRGFTDTQYF
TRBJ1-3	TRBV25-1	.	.	TGTGCCGCGGCGGGGGCCAGGACCATATATTTT	CAAAGARTIYF
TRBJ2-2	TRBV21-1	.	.	TGTGCCAGCAGCAAAGGGAGGGTAAACACCGGGGAGCTGTTTTTT	CASSKGRVNTGELFF
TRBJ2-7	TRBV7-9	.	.	TGTGCCAGCAGCTCTCATCCGGGAAGACCCCAATCCTACGAGCAGTACTTC	CASSSHPGRPQSYEQYF
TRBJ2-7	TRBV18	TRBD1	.	TGTGCCAGCTCACCAGGGGGTTCCCGGGACAGGCTTTTGTACGAGCAGTACTTC	CASSPGGSRDRLLYEQYF
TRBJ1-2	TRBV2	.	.	TGTGCCAGCAGTGAAAAGTCAGATGGTGGCTACACCTTC	CASSEKSDGGYTF
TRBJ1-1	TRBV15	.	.	TGTGCCACCAGCAGAGTAACTTTGGGGCCTGAAGCTTTCTTT	CATSRVTLGPEAFF
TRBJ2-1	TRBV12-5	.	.	TGTGCTAGTGGTTTGGTAGAAGCTAATGAGCAGTTCTTC	CASGLVEANEQFF
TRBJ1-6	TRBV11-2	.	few	TGTGCCAGCAGCTTAGCGCACAGATATAATTCACCCCTCCACTTT	CASSLAHRYNSPLHF
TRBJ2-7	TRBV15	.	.	TGTGCCACCAGCAGAGATGGACAGATAACAGGGTACGAGCAGTACTTC	CATSRDGQITGYEQYF
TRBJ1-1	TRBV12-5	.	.	TGTGCTAGTGGTTCCGGGACAAACACTGAAGCTTTCTTT	CASGSGTNTEAFF
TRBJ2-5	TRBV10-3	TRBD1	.	TGTGCCATCAGTTCCAGTACGGACAGGGATGGGGAGACCCAGTACTTC	CAISSSTDRDGETQYF
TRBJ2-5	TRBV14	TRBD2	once	TGTGCCAGCAGCCCAGGACTGTCCGGGGGGTTAGAGACCCAGTACTTC	CASSPGLSGGLETQYF
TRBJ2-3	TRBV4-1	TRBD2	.	TGCGCCAGCAGCCAAGAGGGTCAGCGGGGGGGCCGAGATACGCAGTATTTT	CASSQEGQRGGRDTQYF
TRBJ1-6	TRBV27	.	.	TGTGCCAGCAGCGCAGGCTATAATTCACCCCTCCACTTT	CASSAGYNSPLHF